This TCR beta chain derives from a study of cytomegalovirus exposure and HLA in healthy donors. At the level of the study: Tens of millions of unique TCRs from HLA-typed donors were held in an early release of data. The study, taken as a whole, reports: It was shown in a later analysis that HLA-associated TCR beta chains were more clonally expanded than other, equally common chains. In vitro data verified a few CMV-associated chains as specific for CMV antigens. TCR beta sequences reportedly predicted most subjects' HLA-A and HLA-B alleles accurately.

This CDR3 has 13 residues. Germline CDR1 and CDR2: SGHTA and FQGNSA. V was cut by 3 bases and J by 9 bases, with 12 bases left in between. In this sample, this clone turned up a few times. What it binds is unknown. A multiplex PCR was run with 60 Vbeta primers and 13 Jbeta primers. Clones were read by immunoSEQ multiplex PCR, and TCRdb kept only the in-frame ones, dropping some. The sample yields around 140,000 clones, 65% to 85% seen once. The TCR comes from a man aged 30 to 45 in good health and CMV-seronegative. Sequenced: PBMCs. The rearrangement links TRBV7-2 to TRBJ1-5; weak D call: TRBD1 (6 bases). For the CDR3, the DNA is TGTGCCAGCAGCTTGGGGACAATTCGGCCCCAGCATTTT. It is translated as CASSLGTIRPQHF.